A single sample is the source of the 21 T cell receptor beta chains below, sequenced in a study of T-cell memory formation after mild COVID-19. From the 5' RACE reads, TCRdb called clonotypes with MiXCR, one entry per CDR3 protein. The data show 450,000 or so distinct CDR3 sequences, roughly 25% seen once. Sequencing was performed on PBMCs or a T cell subset sorted from them (not recorded which). The receptors originated from an adult woman who had mild COVID-19 (a few samples of this study predate the infection). Cell type and time point are not known.

The rearrangement links TRBV2 to TRBJ2-5; TRBD2 matches at 9 bases. The J segment lost 6 bases and the V segment lost 5 bases, leaving 10 bases of the junction unmatched. This CDR3 has 15 amino acids. Germline CDR1 and CDR2: SNHLY and FYNNEI. The CDR3 reads CASSRAGGTNKTQYF. The CDR3 bases are TGTGCCAGCAGTAGAGCGGGGGGAACCAATAAGACCCAGTACTTC.

The genes are TRBV5-1 and TRBJ1-1; 9 bases align to TRBD1. V shed 4 bases, J shed 4 bases, and the junction held 5 bases outside the gene matches. There are 14 residues in the CDR3. Germline CDR1 SGHRS, CDR2 YFSETQ. Written as DNA, the CDR3 is TGCGCCAGCAGCAGGACAGGGGCGAGCACTGAAGCTTTCTTT. Protein sequence: CASSRTGASTEAFF.

The genes are TRBV20-1 and TRBJ1-4; D ambiguous. Per germline, CDR1 DFQATT and CDR2 SNEGSKA (reference sequence). The length of the CDR3 is 13 residues. The ends were cut back, 0 bases at V and 8 bases at J, with 10 bases in the middle. This CDR3 is CSARDQLYEKLFF. The CDR3 region has the DNA TGCAGTGCTAGAGACCAGCTTTACGAAAAACTGTTTTTT.

The chain has TRBV3-1 and TRBJ2-3, with TRBD1 as a possible D gene (7 bases). V was clipped by 4 bases and J by 10 bases, with 12 bases between them. The CDR3 contains 12 residues. Germline CDR1 and CDR2: LGHDT and YNNKEL (reference sequence). This CDR3 is CASSPAGTAQYF. In nucleotides, the CDR3 is TGTGCCAGCAGCCCGGCGGGGACAGCGCAGTATTTT.

This clonotype was counted between two and nine times. The chain is built from TRBV5-1 and TRBJ2-7; unclear D gene. The V and J ends lost 3 bases and 1 base respectively, with 8 bases between them. The CDR3 runs to 13 residues. Per germline, CDR1 SGHRS and CDR2 YFSETQ. The CDR3 region is CASSSSRSYEQYF. The CDR3 DNA sequence: TGCGCCAGCAGCTCCTCAAGATCCTACGAGCAGTACTTC.

V and J are TRBV7-9 and TRBJ2-1; 8 bases align to TRBD1. CDR3 length: 11 residues. The germline CDR1 and CDR2 sequences are SEHNR and FQNEAQ (reference sequence). Trimming removed 6 bases from V and 12 bases from J; junction bases left unmatched: 4. The CDR3 is CASSPGGVQFF. The CDR3 nucleotides are TGTGCCAGCAGTCCAGGGGGCGTGCAGTTCTTC.

This chain links TRBV12-3 or TRBV12-4 with TRBJ2-5; 16 bases are shared with TRBD2. The V gene end was trimmed by 5 bases and the J gene end by 1 base; junction bases not matched to a gene: 4. The CDR3 covers 17 residues. The CDR3 protein is CASSVGTSGRAQETQYF. Written as DNA, the CDR3 is TGTGCCAGCAGTGTGGGGACTAGCGGGAGGGCCCAAGAGACCCAGTACTTC.

The chain joins TRBV24-1 to TRBJ2-6; D gene ambiguous. Per the germline V gene, CDR1 is KGHDR and CDR2 is SFDVKD. The CDR3 totals 16 residues. Trimming took off 2 bases at V and 0 bases at J, with 7 bases between the two ends. The CDR3 spells CATSDSTVSGANVLTF. CDR3 DNA sequence: TGTGCCACCAGTGATTCGACGGTCTCTGGGGCCAACGTCCTGACTTTC.

V and J are TRBV20-1 and TRBJ2-7, with 11 bases fitting TRBD2. Germline V CDR1 and CDR2: DFQATT, SNEGSKA (reference sequence). The CDR3 sequence is 15 residues long. With V trimmed by 2 bases and J by 6 bases, 9 bases remained unmatched. The CDR3 nucleotides are TGCAGTGCTAGAAATATGGGACTAGCGGTAGGCGAGCAGTACTTC. Translated, it gives CSARNMGLAVGEQYF.

V and J are TRBV4-1 and TRBJ2-1, with 9 bases aligning to TRBD1. The CDR3 extends over 17 amino acids. Unmatched junction bases numbered 7, after V lost 0 bases and J lost 4 bases. Per germline, CDR1 MGHRA and CDR2 YSYEKL. CDR3 sequence reads: CASSQDPAGTGYNEQFF. CDR3 coding DNA: TGCGCCAGCAGCCAAGACCCTGCCGGGACAGGGTACAATGAGCAGTTCTTC.

This clonotype occurred a few times. The V gene is TRBV9, the J gene TRBJ2-3; 10 bases are a match to TRBD2. The CDR3 extends over 16 amino acids. V lost 5 bases, J lost 4 bases, and 10 bases stayed unmatched. The germline V gene has CDR1 SGDLS and CDR2 YYNGEE. The CDR3 DNA reads TGTGCCAGCAGTCCTATCCTAGCGGGAGTCCCAGATACGCAGTATTTT. It yields the protein CASSPILAGVPDTQYF. Complete variable domain (other parts from reference TRBV9 and TRBJ2-3): DSGVTQTPKHLITATGQRVTLRCSPRSGDLSVYWYQQSLDQGLQFLIQYYNGEERAKGNILERFSAQQFPDLHSELNLSSLELGDSALYFCASSPILAGVPDTQYFGPGTRLTVL.

The V call is TRBV20-1, the J call TRBJ2-3; D ambiguous. The length of the CDR3 is 13 residues. The germline V gene has CDR1 DFQATT and CDR2 SNEGSKA (reference sequence). Between the trimmed V and J ends, which lost 8 bases and 1 base, there was a span of 13 bases. This chain's CDR3 is CSSSRDGTDTQYF. CDR3 coding DNA: TGCAGTTCGTCCCGAGATGGCACAGATACGCAGTATTTT.

This clonotype was seen a handful of times. The V and J genes are TRBV10-3 and TRBJ1-2, with D hard to call. The V end lost 4 bases, the J end lost 2 bases, and 8 bases lay between the germline ends. This CDR3 region has 13 residues. Germline V gene lookup returns CDR1 ENHRY and CDR2 SYGVKD. The CDR3 spells CAISVPGNYGYTF. CDR3 nucleotide sequence: TGTGCCATCAGTGTACCAGGCAACTATGGCTACACCTTC.

The V gene is TRBV5-1, the J gene TRBJ1-6, with 12 bases fitting TRBD1. Trimming removed 6 bases from V and 9 bases from J; junction bases left unmatched: 19. CDR1 SGHRS and CDR2 YFSETQ come from the germline V gene. The CDR3 runs to 19 residues. DNA for the CDR3: TGCGCCAGCACCCGCGTCAATCTCTGGGGACAGGGGGCTCGTTCACCCCTCCACTTT. As protein: CASTRVNLWGQGARSPLHF. The full variable domain, with the rest looked up from reference TRBV5-1 and TRBJ1-6, is KAGVTQTPRYLIKTRGQQVTLSCSPISGHRSVSWYQQTPGQGLQFLFEYFSETQRNKGNFPGRFSGRQFSNSRSEMNVSTLELGDSALYLCASTRVNLWGQGARSPLHFGNGTRLTVT.

This clonotype was found a few times. This rearrangement joins TRBV12-3 or TRBV12-4 to TRBJ1-2, with 7 bases fitting TRBD1. With 5 bases clipped from V and 4 bases from J, the junction kept 7 bases outside the gene matches. The length of the CDR3 is 14 residues. The CDR3 coding sequence is TGTGCCAGCAGTCTCTCCGGGACAGCCTATGGCTACACCTTC. Amino acid sequence: CASSLSGTAYGYTF.

This chain uses TRBV7-3 with TRBJ2-2; tentatively, D is TRBD1 (5 bases). The ends were cut back, 1 base at V and 6 bases at J, with 15 bases in the middle. The CDR3 has 16 residues. CDR1 is SGHTA, CDR2 FQGTGA, per germline. CDR3 nucleotides: TGTGCCAGCAGCTTAAGGGGCTCAGGGATCGCCGGGGAGCTGTTTTTT. Translating it yields CASSLRGSGIAGELFF.

This clonotype appeared a few times. CDR3 sequence reads: CASSYPGQGGTQYF. In nucleotides, the CDR3 is TGTGCCAGCAGCTACCCGGGACAGGGGGGGACCCAGTACTTC. V usage is TRBV7-7 and J usage is TRBJ2-5; 11 nucleotides line up with TRBD1. Per germline, CDR1 SSHAT and CDR2 FNYEAQ (reference sequence). This CDR3 has 14 residues. V gave up 4 bases and J gave up 7 bases; unmatched junction bases: 5.

This clonotype was seen more than once but under ten times. This rearrangement joins TRBV12-3 or TRBV12-4 to TRBJ1-4; no clear D. The CDR3 spans 13 residues. CDR3 amino acids: CATAPPGREKLFF. The DNA for the CDR3 is TGTGCTACAGCCCCGCCGGGCAGGGAAAAACTGTTTTTT.

This clonotype showed up just a few times. The rearrangement joins TRBV30 to TRBJ2-1; D perhaps matches TRBD2 (5 bases). The CDR3 loop spans 15 amino acids. V was pared by 2 bases and J by 6 bases, with 17 bases between. Germline CDR1 is GTSNPN and CDR2 is SVGIG (reference sequence). The CDR3 is CAWSPSGLVSNEQFF. CDR3 bases: TGTGCCTGGAGTCCCAGCGGTCTGGTGTCCAATGAGCAGTTCTTC.

This sequence joins TRBV13 and TRBJ1-2, with D perhaps TRBD1 (5 bases). V gave up 6 bases and J gave up 5 bases, with 19 bases separating them. CDR3 length equals 15 residues. In germline, CDR1 is PRHDT, CDR2 FYEKMQ (reference sequence). CDR3 protein: CASRSSGTDEYGYTF. CDR3 bases: TGTGCCAGCAGGTCCTCTGGGACCGACGAATATGGCTACACCTTC.

The chain uses TRBV6-1 and TRBJ1-2; D gene unclear. Germline V lookup: CDR1 MNHNS, CDR2 SASEGT. V was shortened by 7 bases and J by 1 base, with 7 bases between the two germline ends. The CDR3 covers 12 residues. The CDR3 sequence: CASMPLNYGYTF. Written as DNA, the CDR3 is TGTGCCAGCATGCCTCTTAACTATGGCTACACCTTC.